This paragraph covers one T cell receptor beta chain sequence. The data are from a study of OX40 agonist ivuxolimab in advanced cancers. Germline loops: CDR1 MNHEY, CDR2 SVGAGI. Between the trimmed V and J ends, which lost 0 bases and 1 base, there was a span of 9 bases. CDR3 size: 15 residues. The data were produced by immunoSEQ multiplex PCR, yet TCRdb's version contains in-frame clones alone and is incomplete. The table records roughly 40,000 clones, more than 80% of them present only once. The sample consisted of CD4+ or CD8+ T cells sorted from blood, taken in a trial of the OX40 agonist ivuxolimab. The genes are TRBV6-5 and TRBJ1-1, with D tentatively TRBD1 (5 bases). The receptor was derived from an adult with an advanced solid tumor such as melanoma, head and neck, liver or kidney cancer. CDR3 in amino acids: CASSYSWGENTEAFF. Here the CDR3 DNA reads TGTGCCAGCAGTTACTCGTGGGGCGAGAACACTGAAGCTTTCTTT.